The 30 T cell receptor beta chains in this list originate from one sample, sequenced in a study of lymphopenia after photon versus proton radiotherapy. Sequencing was performed with immunoSEQ multiplex PCR; in TCRdb, only in-frame clones are kept and a portion is missing. The sample has thousands of clones, roughly nine tenths seen once. The sequencing used peripheral blood, collected from a patient treated with photon-based radiotherapy. Every receptor here comes from a woman in her 70s with pancreatic cancer.

This clone was seen just once. The V gene is TRBV18, the J gene TRBJ1-3; TRBD1 matches 7 bases. Germline assignment: CDR1 KGHSH and CDR2 LQKENI. Trimming took 4 bases from V and 1 from J; bases not matched to a gene: 7. The CDR3 runs 16 residues. The CDR3 loop is CASSLTGLPSGNTIYF. In DNA form, the CDR3 reads TGTGCCAGCTCACTGACAGGGCTGCCTTCTGGAAACACCATATATTTT.

This clone is a singleton in its sample. This rearrangement joins TRBV5-8 to TRBJ1-1; no clear D. CDR1 and CDR2 from the germline V gene are SGHTS and YDEGEE. The CDR3 sequence is 14 residues long. The V and J ends lost 5 bases and 1 base respectively, with 12 bases between them. The DNA of the CDR3 is TGTGCCAGCAGAACATACCTCGGGAACACTGAAGCTTTCTTT. Its protein is CASRTYLGNTEAFF. Full variable domain (missing parts from reference TRBV5-8 and TRBJ1-1): EAGVTQSPTHLIKTRGQQATLRCSPISGHTSVYWYQQALGLGLQFLLWYDEGEERNRGNFPPRFSGRQFPNYSSELNVNALELEDSALYLCASRTYLGNTEAFFGQGTRLTVV.

This rearrangement joins TRBV15 to TRBJ1-1; 9 positions match TRBD1. Trimming removed 1 base from V and 10 bases from J; junction bases left unmatched: 7. CDR1 and CDR2 (germline): LNHNV, YYDKDF (reference sequence). The CDR3 extends over 14 amino acids. CDR3 sequence reads: CATSRGGTGLTAFF. The CDR3 DNA reads TGTGCCACCAGCAGAGGCGGGACAGGGCTCACAGCTTTCTTT.

This chain uses TRBV7-9 with TRBJ1-1, with D uncertain. In germline, CDR1 is SEHNR, CDR2 FQNEAQ (reference sequence). This CDR3 region has 13 residues. V was pared by 0 bases and J by 1 base, with 3 bases between. The DNA of the CDR3 is TGTGCCAGCAGCTTAGCAGGGAACACTGAAGCTTTCTTT. It encodes CASSLAGNTEAFF. Variable domain in full (rest from reference TRBV7-9 and TRBJ1-1): DTGVSQNPRHKITKRGQNVTFRCDPISEHNRLYWYRQTLGQGPEFLTYFQNEAQLEKSRLLSDRFSAERPKGSFSTLEIQRTEQGDSAMYLCASSLAGNTEAFFGQGTRLTVV.

The genes are TRBV9 and TRBJ2-3; no clear D. From germline, CDR1 is SGDLS and CDR2 YYNGEE. The length of the CDR3 is 14 residues. V lost 4 bases to trimming and J lost 4 bases, with 13 bases between them. CDR3 loop: CASSPSGPADTQYF. CDR3 sequence (DNA): TGTGCCAGCAGCCCTTCTGGACCGGCAGATACGCAGTATTTT. Filled out from reference TRBV9 and TRBJ2-3, the complete variable domain reads DSGVTQTPKHLITATGQRVTLRCSPRSGDLSVYWYQQSLDQGLQFLIQYYNGEERAKGNILERFSAQQFPDLHSELNLSSLELGDSALYFCASSPSGPADTQYFGPGTRLTVL.

This chain links TRBV28 with TRBJ1-6; D gene uncertain. V dropped 4 bases and J dropped 14 bases, with 12 bases sitting between them. CDR1 is MDHEN and CDR2 is SYDVKM in the germline V gene. The length of the CDR3 is 12 residues. The CDR3 region has the DNA TGTGCCAGCAGTTCGGGGAAGAGGTCCCTCCACTTT. It translates to CASSSGKRSLHF. The full variable domain, completed using reference TRBV28 and TRBJ1-6, is DVKVTQSSRYLVKRTGEKVFLECVQDMDHENMFWYRQDPGLGLRLIYFSYDVKMKEKGDIPEGYSVSREKKERFSLILESASTNQTSMYLCASSSGKRSLHFGNGTRLTVT.

J is TRBJ2-1 and V is TRBV5-1; 9 positions agree with TRBD2. Trimming cost V 4 bases and J 8 bases; bases outside gene matches: 10. The germline V gene has CDR1 SGHRS and CDR2 YFSETQ. This CDR3 is 15 amino acids long. The CDR3 coding sequence is TGCGCCAGCAGCCCAGGAGTAGCGGGAGTCCATGAGCAGTTCTTC. Protein product: CASSPGVAGVHEQFF.

The chain employs TRBV28 and TRBJ2-2, with 8 bases lining up with TRBD2. V dropped 7 bases and J dropped 0; count of bases not matched to a gene: 7. Germline CDR1 MDHEN, CDR2 SYDVKM. This CDR3 has 16 amino acids. Written as DNA, the CDR3 is TGTGCCAGCAACCTCCTAGCGGGCGCGAACACCGGGGAGCTGTTTTTT. Amino acids: CASNLLAGANTGELFF.

Comments on this clone: A junction boundary mismatches the germline segment, possibly from a read error. The chain is built from TRBV18 and TRBJ2-7; unclear D gene. The CDR3 is 11 residues long. CDR1 KGHSH and CDR2 LQKENI come from the germline V gene. The DNA for the CDR3 is TGTGCCAGCTCACCCTCCCACGAGCAGTACTTC. Translation gives CASSPSHEQYF.

The rearrangement links TRBV19 to TRBJ2-1; tentatively, D is TRBD2 (5 bases). The CDR3 covers 14 residues. Germline V gene sequence: CDR1 LNHDA, CDR2 SQIVND (reference sequence). V shed 5 bases and J shed 8 bases, with 16 bases lying between them. CDR3 bases: TGTGCCAGTAGTTGGATCCCGGGGATAGATGAGCAGTTCTTC. This sequence encodes CASSWIPGIDEQFF.

The chain uses TRBV29-1 and TRBJ2-3; either TRBD1 or TRBD2 may fit D (6 bases each). In germline, CDR1 is SQVTM, CDR2 ANQGSEA. The length of the CDR3 is 16 residues. The ends were cut back, 2 bases at V and 2 bases at J, with 17 bases in the middle. The CDR3 spells CSVERGASAVTDTQYF. The CDR3, as DNA: TGCAGCGTTGAAAGGGGGGCTAGCGCAGTCACAGATACGCAGTATTTT.

This clone is a singleton in its sample. The chain employs TRBV5-4 and TRBJ2-1; 15 bases are a match to TRBD2. The CDR3 is 17 residues long. Trimming removed 0 bases from V and 9 bases from J; junction bases left unmatched: 7. Germline V gene lookup returns CDR1 SGHNT and CDR2 YYREEE (reference sequence). CDR3 residues: CASSLGGLAGGVGEQFF. DNA for the CDR3: TGTGCCAGCAGCTTGGGGGGACTAGCGGGAGGTGTGGGTGAGCAGTTCTTC.

This clone is a singleton in its sample. The chain uses TRBV5-4 and TRBJ2-5; TRBD2 is a possible D gene (6 bases). CDR1 and CDR2 (germline): SGHNT, YYREEE (reference sequence). V was shortened by 0 bases and J by 1 base, with 10 bases between the two germline ends. This CDR3 spans 15 amino acids. The CDR3: CASSLAGGPQETQYF. The CDR3 DNA follows: TGTGCCAGCAGCTTGGCCGGGGGTCCCCAAGAGACCCAGTACTTC.

The gene calls are TRBV29-1 and TRBJ2-3; D gene uncertain. The CDR3 sequence is 13 residues long. The V and J ends lost 4 bases and 2 bases respectively, with 10 bases between them. The germline CDR1 and CDR2 sequences are SQVTM and ANQGSEA. The CDR3 reads CSVVYYHTDTQYF. CDR3 DNA: TGCAGCGTTGTGTACTACCACACAGATACGCAGTATTTT.

The V call is TRBV25-1, the J call TRBJ2-3; TRBD1 might be the D (6 bases). The CDR3 contains 16 residues. From germline, CDR1 is MGHDK and CDR2 SYGVNS. Trimming left V 5 bases short and J 4 bases short, with 19 bases between. The CDR3 protein is CASSSSFRGSADTQYF. The CDR3 DNA is TGTGCCAGCAGTTCCTCTTTCAGGGGTTCCGCAGATACGCAGTATTTT.

J is TRBJ2-7 and V is TRBV6-1; 7 bases line up with TRBD1. The CDR3 consists of 15 residues. The germline V gene has CDR1 MNHNS and CDR2 SASEGT. Trimming took 6 bases from V and 5 from J; bases not matched to a gene: 13. The CDR3 reads CASRVSDRANNEQYF. As DNA, the CDR3 is TGTGCCAGCAGAGTTTCCGACAGGGCAAATAACGAGCAGTACTTC.

The chain is built from TRBV7-2 and TRBJ1-1; 7 nucleotides align to TRBD1. The germline CDR1 and CDR2 sequences are SGHTA and FQGNSA. The CDR3 is 14 residues long. Unmatched junction bases numbered 4, after V lost 5 bases and J lost 1 base. This CDR3 is CASSLRQGNTEAFF. The CDR3 bases are TGTGCCAGCAGCCTTAGACAGGGGAACACTGAAGCTTTCTTT.

This rearrangement joins TRBV19 to TRBJ1-2, with D perhaps matching TRBD1 (5 bases). V lost 5 bases and J lost 4, with 11 bases in between. This CDR3 region has 13 residues. Germline V CDR1 and CDR2: LNHDA, SQIVND (reference sequence). The CDR3, as DNA: TGTGCCAGTAGTCAGGGAAAACCCTATGGCTACACCTTC. Protein product: CASSQGKPYGYTF.

The chain has TRBV28 and TRBJ1-4, with a possible D match to TRBD1 (6 bases). V was cut by 5 bases and J by 1 base, with 11 bases left in between. The CDR3 is 15 residues long. CDR1 is MDHEN and CDR2 is SYDVKM in the germline V gene. The chain's CDR3 is CASSETGLTNEKLFF. Written as DNA, the CDR3 is TGTGCCAGCAGTGAAACAGGGTTAACTAATGAAAAACTGTTTTTT.

The genes are TRBV6-4 and TRBJ2-3; 7 bases match TRBD2. Looked up from germline, CDR1 is MRHNA and CDR2 is SNTAGT. Trimming cost V 9 bases and J 4 bases; bases outside gene matches: 13. The CDR3 sequence is 15 residues long. CDR3 in amino acids: CASKRAGRVSDTQYF. DNA of the CDR3: TGTGCCAGTAAACGAGCGGGGCGGGTGTCAGATACGCAGTATTTT.

J is TRBJ2-7 and V is TRBV6-5; 11 bases map to TRBD2. V trimming: 6 bases; J trimming: 3 bases; junction bases outside the gene matches: 4. This CDR3 is 14 amino acids long. CDR1 and CDR2 from the germline V gene are MNHEY and SVGAGI. CDR3 bases: TGTGCCAGCAGCAATCTAGCGGGAGGCTACGAGCAGTACTTC. Encoded protein: CASSNLAGGYEQYF.

The V call is TRBV27, the J call TRBJ2-7; the D is unclear. Germline V gene sequence: CDR1 MNHEY, CDR2 SMNVEV (reference sequence). V was cut by 4 bases and J by 2 bases, with 0 bases left in between. The CDR3 totals 10 residues. CDR3 nucleotide sequence: TGTGCCAGCAGTTCCTACGAGCAGTACTTC. Amino acid sequence: CASSSYEQYF.

The rearrangement joins TRBV18 to TRBJ1-1; D remains unclear. In germline, CDR1 is KGHSH, CDR2 LQKENI. Deletions cut 2 bases from V and 6 bases from J, with 10 bases between. The CDR3 loop spans 13 amino acids. The CDR3 region has the DNA TGTGCCAGCTCACCAATAAGGGATTCTGAAGCTTTCTTT. This translates into CASSPIRDSEAFF.

The chain carries TRBV10-3 and TRBJ2-1; D could derive from TRBD1 or TRBD2 (6 bases each). Germline V gene lookup returns CDR1 ENHRY and CDR2 SYGVKD. This CDR3 contains 18 residues. Trimming removed 2 bases at V and 8 bases at J, with 25 bases between. CDR3 nucleotide sequence: TGTGCCATCAGTGAGCCGCCGTTGAGGAGGGGACAAGTGGATGAGCAGTTCTTC. As protein: CAISEPPLRRGQVDEQFF.

J is TRBJ1-1 and V is TRBV6-5; perhaps TRBD1 as D (6 bases). With 4 bases removed from V and 8 bases from J, the gap between germline ends came to 17 bases. Germline assignment: CDR1 MNHEY and CDR2 SVGAGI. The CDR3 has 14 residues. The CDR3 protein is CASSSRPQGREAFF. In DNA, the CDR3 is TGTGCCAGCAGTTCCCGGCCGCAGGGGAGGGAAGCTTTCTTT.

This rearrangement joins TRBV6-5 to TRBJ1-2; D is uncertain. V gave up 9 bases and J gave up 7 bases, with 12 bases separating them. The CDR3 is made up of 11 amino acids. Germline CDR1 reads MNHEY; CDR2 reads SVGAGI. The CDR3 region has the DNA TGTGCCAGTTGGTCGATCTCTGGCTACACCTTC. Residues: CASWSISGYTF.

This clone has just a few counts. The genes are TRBV11-2 and TRBJ2-7; unclear D gene. Germline V gene sequence: CDR1 SGHAT, CDR2 FQNNGV. V lost 2 bases to trimming and J lost 0 bases, with 17 bases between them. This CDR3 is 17 amino acids long. DNA for the CDR3: TGTGCCAGCAGCTTAAAGTATCTGGGCCCCTTCTCCTACGAGCAGTACTTC. It encodes CASSLKYLGPFSYEQYF. Full variable domain (outside the CDR3, taken from reference TRBV11-2 and TRBJ2-7): EAGVAQSPRYKIIEKRQSVAFWCNPISGHATLYWYQQILGQGPKLLIQFQNNGVVDDSQLPKDRFSAERLKGVDSTLKIQPAKLEDSAVYLCASSLKYLGPFSYEQYFGPGTRLTVT.

The rearrangement joins TRBV4-3 to TRBJ2-7, with 8 bases that match TRBD1. V was pared by 1 base and J by 2 bases, with 7 bases of the junction left unmatched. This CDR3 spans 16 amino acids. Per the germline V gene, CDR1 is LGHNA and CDR2 is YSLEER. The CDR3: CASSQAPGGATYEQYF. CDR3 coding DNA: TGCGCCAGCAGCCAAGCCCCAGGGGGCGCAACCTACGAGCAGTACTTC.

The chain couples TRBV19 to TRBJ1-4; tentative D call: TRBD1 (5 bases). Germline CDR1 is LNHDA and CDR2 is SQIVND (reference sequence). V lost 6 bases to trimming and J lost 7 bases, with 18 bases between them. CDR3 length: 15 residues. This chain's CDR3 is CASRASGGSGEKLFF. The CDR3 DNA reads TGTGCCAGTAGGGCCTCTGGGGGATCCGGTGAAAAACTGTTTTTT.

The V and J genes are TRBV7-9 and TRBJ1-2, with 9 bases matching TRBD1. This CDR3 is built from 16 residues. The trim removed 5 bases at V and 8 bases at J, leaving 15 bases unmatched. Looked up from germline, CDR1 is SEHNR and CDR2 is FQNEAQ (reference sequence). The CDR3 region is CASSGIRDRAPRGYTF. CDR3 DNA sequence: TGTGCCAGCAGCGGGATCCGGGACAGGGCCCCGAGAGGCTACACCTTC.